A selection of T cell receptor beta chains follows, all from one sample in a study of brain T cells in children with intractable seizures. Some clones are missing from TCRdb's copy, which holds only in-frame ones; the method was immunoSEQ multiplex PCR. The sample lists some 41,000 clones, about nine tenths occurring once. The sample here was peripheral blood, taken at surgery. These receptors all come from a girl aged 2 to 9 with tuberous sclerosis and intractable seizures. Both conserved end residues are part of each CDR3. D genes are given only for firm matches. Only part of the rows carry a size: once, few, many, or a class if the clone is expanded.

clone_size j_call d_call cdr3_length v_call cdr3_nt cdr3_aa
- TRBJ1-6 - 15 TRBV18 TGTGCCAGCTCACCCGACAGCTCCTATAATTCACCCCTCCACTTT CASSPDSSYNSPLHF
- TRBJ2-2 - 13 TRBV7-8 TGTGCCAGCAGCTTAGACACGGTCGGGGAGCTGTTTTTT CASSLDTVGELFF
once TRBJ2-2 - 16 TRBV2 TGTGCCAGCAGTGGAACAGGATTCTCGAACACCGGGGAGCTGTTTTTT CASSGTGFSNTGELFF
- TRBJ1-2 TRBD1 17 TRBV4-1 TGCGCCAGCAGCCAAGGGGGCTCCGGGACAGGACCCTATGGCTACACCTTC CASSQGGSGTGPYGYTF
- TRBJ2-1 - 13 TRBV12-3/TRBV12-4 TGTGCCAGCAGTTTGGGCGGACACCTAGGGCAGTTCTTC CASSLGGHLGQFF
- TRBJ2-1 TRBD2 15 TRBV9 TGTGCCAGCAGCTCCGGGACTAGAGCCTACAATGAGCAGTTCTTC CASSSGTRAYNEQFF
- TRBJ2-3 - 15 TRBV7-3 TGTGCCAGCAGCCCGGGACACTCTAGCACAGATACGCAGTATTTT CASSPGHSSTDTQYF
- TRBJ1-1 - 12 TRBV9 TGTGCCAGCAGCGTAGGCAGGCAGGGGGCTTTCTTT CASSVGRQGAFF
- TRBJ2-2 - 15 TRBV7-3 TGTGCCAGCAGCTTTTCGGCCAGGGCGGTCGGGGAGCTGTTTTTT CASSFSARAVGELFF
- TRBJ2-3 - 12 TRBV30 TGTGCCTGGAGTGTAGCAGATAGGACGCAGTATTTT CAWSVADRTQYF
- TRBJ2-3 TRBD2 14 TRBV7-3 TGTGCCAGCAAACGGGGGGGCCCCACAGATACGCAGTATTTT CASKRGGPTDTQYF
once TRBJ2-1 - 16 TRBV11-3 TGTGCCAGCAGCCCAAGACAGCTCAACTCCTACAATGAGCAGTTCTTC CASSPRQLNSYNEQFF
- TRBJ1-1 - 12 TRBV29-1 TGCAGCGTTGAAGATCGACAGCCGGAAGCTTTCTTT CSVEDRQPEAFF
- TRBJ1-2 - 15 TRBV7-2 TGTGCCAGCAGTTTGGGGGCGGACCTACGCTATGGCTACACCTTC CASSLGADLRYGYTF
- TRBJ1-1 - 11 TRBV2 TGTGCCAGCACCTTAAACACTGAAGCTTTCTTT CASTLNTEAFF
- TRBJ2-2 - 13 TRBV18 TGTGCCAGCTCACCAGATAACACCGGGGAGCTGTTTTTT CASSPDNTGELFF
- TRBJ1-2 - 15 TRBV29-1 TGCAGCGTTGAGTTGAGACGGGGAACTAACTATGGCTACACCTTC CSVELRRGTNYGYTF
- TRBJ2-2 - 12 TRBV29-1 TGCAGCGTTGATTGGGGGACCGGGGAGCTGTTTTTT CSVDWGTGELFF
- TRBJ2-3 - 17 TRBV5-1 TGCGCCAGCAGCTTGGGACGGAACGTTGAGGTCACAGATACGCAGTATTTT CASSLGRNVEVTDTQYF
- TRBJ2-1 TRBD1 13 TRBV29-1 TGCAGCGTAAAGGGACAGGGAGACAATGAGCAGTTCTTC CSVKGQGDNEQFF
- TRBJ1-2 - 13 TRBV25-1 TGTGCCAGCAGTGTACAGGGTAACTATGGCTACACCTTC CASSVQGNYGYTF
- TRBJ2-5 TRBD1 15 TRBV4-2 TGTGCCAGCAGTCAAGATCTGACAGGGGGGGAGACCCAGTACTTC CASSQDLTGGETQYF
- TRBJ1-6 - 14 TRBV19 TGTGCCAGTAGTTTGGGACGGGGGATAGGACCCCTCCACTTT CASSLGRGIGPLHF
- TRBJ2-2 TRBD1 15 TRBV24-1 TGTGCCACCAGTGATTTAGGACAGGGGAGCGGGGAGCTGTTTTTT CATSDLGQGSGELFF
- TRBJ2-1 - 17 TRBV4-1 TGCGCCAGCAGCCAACCTCCCCAAGACAGCTCCTACAATGAGCAGTTCTTC CASSQPPQDSSYNEQFF
- TRBJ1-1 - 15 TRBV5-1 TGCGCCAGCAGCTTGGCTCCGGGGGCGGCCACTGAAGCTTTCTTT CASSLAPGAATEAFF
- TRBJ1-6 - 17 TRBV25-1 TGTGCCAGCAGTCCCCTGCAACACCCAAACGATAATTCACCCCTCCACTTT CASSPLQHPNDNSPLHF
- TRBJ2-2 TRBD1 15 TRBV5-6 TGTGCCAGCAGCCCCGGGACAGGGGTCCGAGGGGAGCTGTTTTTT CASSPGTGVRGELFF
- TRBJ1-1 - 13 TRBV27 TGTGCCAGCAGTTTTTATCAGAGAACTGAAGCTTTCTTT CASSFYQRTEAFF
- TRBJ2-5 - 13 TRBV30 TGTGCCTGGACTCCGGAGCTTCAGGAGACCCAGTACTTC CAWTPELQETQYF
- TRBJ2-5 TRBD2 16 TRBV6-5 TGTGCCAGCAGTTACGTGGCGGGGGATCTTCAAGAGACCCAGTACTTC CASSYVAGDLQETQYF
- TRBJ1-2 - 14 TRBV6-5 TGTGCCAGCAGTCGGGAGATTACCTTCTATGGCTACACCTTC CASSREITFYGYTF
- TRBJ1-1 - 17 TRBV19 TGTGCCAGTAGTAGGGGAAGTAGCGGGGTAAAGGGCACTGAAGCTTTCTTT CASSRGSSGVKGTEAFF
- TRBJ1-2 - 14 TRBV7-2 TGTGCCAGCAGCTTAATCGCCAGGGACTATGGCTACACCTTC CASSLIARDYGYTF
- TRBJ1-3 TRBD1 15 TRBV5-1 TGCGCCAGCAGCTTGACAGGGGAACCTGGAAACACCATATATTTT CASSLTGEPGNTIYF
- TRBJ2-5 - 13 TRBV3-1/TRBV3-2 TGTGCCAGCAGCCAAGAGTGGGTGGAGACCCAGTACTTC CASSQEWVETQYF
- TRBJ1-6 - 17 TRBV9 TGTGCCAGCAGCGCCGGGACGGAGAGCTCCTATAATTCACCCCTCCACTTT CASSAGTESSYNSPLHF
few TRBJ1-5 - 13 TRBV18 TGTGCCAGCTCACCAGCCTTAGATCAGCCCCAGCATTTT CASSPALDQPQHF
few TRBJ1-5 - 14 TRBV5-8 TGTGCCAGCAGCTTCAGGGGCTGGAATCAGCCCCAGCATTTT CASSFRGWNQPQHF